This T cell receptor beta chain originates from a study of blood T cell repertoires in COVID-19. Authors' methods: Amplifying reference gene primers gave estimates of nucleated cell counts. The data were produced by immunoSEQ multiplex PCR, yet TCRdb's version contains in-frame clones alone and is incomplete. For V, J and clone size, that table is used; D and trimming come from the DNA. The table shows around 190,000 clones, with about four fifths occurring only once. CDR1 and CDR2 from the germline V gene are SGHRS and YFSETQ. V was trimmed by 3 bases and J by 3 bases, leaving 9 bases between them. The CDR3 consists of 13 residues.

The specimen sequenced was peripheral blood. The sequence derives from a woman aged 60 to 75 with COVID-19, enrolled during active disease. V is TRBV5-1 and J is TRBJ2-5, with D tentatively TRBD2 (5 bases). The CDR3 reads CASSYLAKETQYF. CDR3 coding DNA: TGCGCCAGCAGCTATCTAGCTAAAGAGACCCAGTACTTC.